This TCR beta chain was captured in a study of beta chain features in type 1 diabetes. At the level of the study: The study found patients and healthy donors alike in age, gender and cell yields.

The CDR3 runs 17 residues. From germline, CDR1 is SGHRS and CDR2 YFSETQ. The ends lost 4 bases at V and 6 bases at J; junction bases unmatched: 11. A remark on this clone: The target antigen is unknown.

Expressed TCRB transcripts were sequenced because the isolated RNA had all been reverse transcribed beforehand. Clones were sequenced by immunoSEQ multiplex PCR, and TCRdb holds only the in-frame ones, with some missing. This sample yields about 370,000 clones, of which 8% to 10% are seen a single time; roughly 0.6% belongs to the top ten. Every sorted population was more than 95% pure. Overall study findings and caveats: Lower insertion and higher deletion counts appeared at VDJ junctions in type 1 diabetes patients. Researchers report that Type 1 diabetes patients had moderately but significantly shorter TCRB CDR3s across all four CD4+ subsets. Sequencing of cDNA might inflate the share of cells that strongly express TCR.

This receptor was identified in a man aged 25 to 45 with type 1 diabetes. V usage is TRBV5-1 and J usage is TRBJ2-7; 15 bases line up with TRBD2. Sequenced: central memory CD4+ T cells from blood. CDR3 nucleotides: TGCGCCAGCAGCGCTGGGACTAGCGGGAGGTTCATCTCCGAGCAGTACTTC. It specifies CASSAGTSGRFISEQYF.